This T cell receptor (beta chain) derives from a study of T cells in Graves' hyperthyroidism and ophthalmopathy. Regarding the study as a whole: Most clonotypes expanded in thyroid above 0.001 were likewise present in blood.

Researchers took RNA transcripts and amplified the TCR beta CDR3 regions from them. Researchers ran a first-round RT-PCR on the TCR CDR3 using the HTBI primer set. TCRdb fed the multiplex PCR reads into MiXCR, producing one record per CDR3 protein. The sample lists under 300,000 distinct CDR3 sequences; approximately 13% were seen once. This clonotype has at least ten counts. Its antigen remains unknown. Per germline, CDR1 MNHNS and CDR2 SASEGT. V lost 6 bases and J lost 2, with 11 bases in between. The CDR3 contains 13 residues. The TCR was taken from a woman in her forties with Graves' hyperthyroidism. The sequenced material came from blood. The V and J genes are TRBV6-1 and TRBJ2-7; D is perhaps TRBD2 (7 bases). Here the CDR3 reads CASSNGGPYEQYF. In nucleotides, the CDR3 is TGTGCCAGCAGCAACGGGGGGCCCTACGAGCAGTACTTC.